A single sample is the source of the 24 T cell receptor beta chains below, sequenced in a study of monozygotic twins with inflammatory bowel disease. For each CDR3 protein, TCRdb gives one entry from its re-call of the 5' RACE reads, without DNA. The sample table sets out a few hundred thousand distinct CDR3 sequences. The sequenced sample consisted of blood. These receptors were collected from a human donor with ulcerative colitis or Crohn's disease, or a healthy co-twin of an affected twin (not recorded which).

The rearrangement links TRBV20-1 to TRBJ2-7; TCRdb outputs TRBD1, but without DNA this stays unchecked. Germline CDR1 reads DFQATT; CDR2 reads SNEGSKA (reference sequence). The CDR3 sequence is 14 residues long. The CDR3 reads CSASLPGQGNEQYF.

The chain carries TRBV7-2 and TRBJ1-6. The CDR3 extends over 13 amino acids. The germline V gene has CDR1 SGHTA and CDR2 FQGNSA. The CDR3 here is CASNLARGPTLHF.

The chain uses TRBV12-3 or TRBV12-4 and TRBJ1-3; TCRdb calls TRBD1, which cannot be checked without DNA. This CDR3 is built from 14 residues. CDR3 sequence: CASRITGSGNTIYF.

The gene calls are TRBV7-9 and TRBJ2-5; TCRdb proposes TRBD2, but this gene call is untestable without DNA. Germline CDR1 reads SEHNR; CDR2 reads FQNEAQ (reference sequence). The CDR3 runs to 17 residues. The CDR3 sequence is CASSRTPGLAGGETQYF.

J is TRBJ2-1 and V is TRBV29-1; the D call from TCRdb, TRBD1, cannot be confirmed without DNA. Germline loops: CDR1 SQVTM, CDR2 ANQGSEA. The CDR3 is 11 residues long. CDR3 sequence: CSVKTGDEQFF.

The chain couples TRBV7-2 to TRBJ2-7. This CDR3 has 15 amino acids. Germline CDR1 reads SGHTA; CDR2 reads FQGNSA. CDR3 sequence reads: CASSFSTGSSYEQYF.

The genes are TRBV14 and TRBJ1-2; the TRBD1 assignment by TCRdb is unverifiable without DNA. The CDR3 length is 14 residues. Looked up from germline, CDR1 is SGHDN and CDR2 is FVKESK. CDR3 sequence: CASSQGGPIGGYTF.

This CDR3 reads CASSFQDSFGYTF. The genes are TRBV5-1 and TRBJ1-2; lacking DNA, the TRBD1 call made by TCRdb goes unchecked. This CDR3 region has 13 residues. CDR1 is SGHRS, CDR2 YFSETQ, per germline.

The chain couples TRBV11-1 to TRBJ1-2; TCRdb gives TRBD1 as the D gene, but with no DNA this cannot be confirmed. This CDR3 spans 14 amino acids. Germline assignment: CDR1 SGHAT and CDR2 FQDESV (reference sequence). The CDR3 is CASSARDTNYGYTF.

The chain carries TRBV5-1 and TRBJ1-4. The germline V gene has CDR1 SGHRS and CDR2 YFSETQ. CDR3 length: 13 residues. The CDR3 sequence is CASSQSVDEKLFF.

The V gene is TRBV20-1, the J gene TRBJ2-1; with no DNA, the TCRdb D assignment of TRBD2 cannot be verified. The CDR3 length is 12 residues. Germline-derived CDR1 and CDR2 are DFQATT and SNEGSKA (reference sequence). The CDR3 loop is CSAVGGDNEQFF.

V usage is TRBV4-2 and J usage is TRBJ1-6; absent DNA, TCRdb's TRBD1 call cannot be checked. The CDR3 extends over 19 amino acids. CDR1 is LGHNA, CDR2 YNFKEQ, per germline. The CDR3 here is CASSPTGGRGSSYNSPLHF.

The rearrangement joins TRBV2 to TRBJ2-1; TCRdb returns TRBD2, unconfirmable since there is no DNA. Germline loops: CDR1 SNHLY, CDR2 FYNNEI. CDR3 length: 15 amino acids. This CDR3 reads CASMRTSGSYNEQFF.

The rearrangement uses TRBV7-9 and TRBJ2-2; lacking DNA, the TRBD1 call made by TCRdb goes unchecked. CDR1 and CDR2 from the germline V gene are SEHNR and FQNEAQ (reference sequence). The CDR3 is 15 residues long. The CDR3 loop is CASSWGTGGSGELFF.

CDR3 amino acids: CASSQVGPWHTEAFF. The V gene is TRBV4-1, the J gene TRBJ1-1. Germline CDR1 MGHRA, CDR2 YSYEKL. This CDR3 comprises 15 residues.

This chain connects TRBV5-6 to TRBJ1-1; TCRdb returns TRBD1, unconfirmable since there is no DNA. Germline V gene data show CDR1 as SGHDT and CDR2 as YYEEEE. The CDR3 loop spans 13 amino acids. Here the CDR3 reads CASSLGAGGEAFF.

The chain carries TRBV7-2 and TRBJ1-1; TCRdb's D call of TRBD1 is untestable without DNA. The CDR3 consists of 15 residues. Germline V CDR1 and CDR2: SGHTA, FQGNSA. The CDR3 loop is CASSLVSQGSTEAFF.

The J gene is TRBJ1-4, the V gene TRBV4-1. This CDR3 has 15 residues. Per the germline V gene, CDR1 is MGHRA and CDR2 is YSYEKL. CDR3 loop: CASSQDRQGVGKLFF.

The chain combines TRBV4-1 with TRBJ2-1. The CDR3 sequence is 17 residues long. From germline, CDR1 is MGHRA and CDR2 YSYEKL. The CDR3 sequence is CASSQEWAGSRYNEQFF.

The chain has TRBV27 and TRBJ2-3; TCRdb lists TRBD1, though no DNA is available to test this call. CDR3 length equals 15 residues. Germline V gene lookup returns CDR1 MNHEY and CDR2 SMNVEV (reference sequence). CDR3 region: CASNSRGTGTDTQYF.

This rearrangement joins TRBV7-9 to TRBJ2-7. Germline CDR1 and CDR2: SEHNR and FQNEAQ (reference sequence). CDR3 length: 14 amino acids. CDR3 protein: CASSLTGPSYEQYF. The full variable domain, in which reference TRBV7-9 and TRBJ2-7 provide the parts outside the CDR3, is DTGVSQNPRHKITKRGQNVTFRCDPISEHNRLYWYRQTLGQGPEFLTYFQNEAQLEKSRLLSDRFSAERPKGSFSTLEIQRTEQGDSAMYLCASSLTGPSYEQYFGPGTRLTVT.

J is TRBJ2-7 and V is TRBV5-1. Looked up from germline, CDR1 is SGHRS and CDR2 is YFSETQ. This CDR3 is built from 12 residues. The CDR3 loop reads CASSAKIDEQYF.

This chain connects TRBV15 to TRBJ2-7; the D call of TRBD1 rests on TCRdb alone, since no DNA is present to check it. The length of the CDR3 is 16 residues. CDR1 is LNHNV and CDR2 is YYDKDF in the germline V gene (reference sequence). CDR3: CATSRWGQGVPYEQYF.

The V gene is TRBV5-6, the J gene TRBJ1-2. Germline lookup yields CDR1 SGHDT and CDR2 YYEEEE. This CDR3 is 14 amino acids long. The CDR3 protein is CASSSETPNYGYTF. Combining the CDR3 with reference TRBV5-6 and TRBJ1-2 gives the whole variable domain DAGVTQSPTHLIKTRGQQVTLRCSPKSGHDTVSWYQQALGQGPQFIFQYYEEEERQRGNFPDRFSGHQFPNYSSELNVNALLLGDSALYLCASSSETPNYGYTFGSGTRLTVV.